A selection of T cell receptor beta chains follows, all from one sample in a study of blood T cell repertoires in COVID-19. Only in-frame clones appear in the TCRdb table, and some are missing; sequencing was by immunoSEQ multiplex PCR. The table lists approximately 100,000 clones, roughly 80% of them singletons. The sequencing sample was made of peripheral blood. The receptors stem from a woman older than 75 with acute or convalescent COVID-19. The CDR3 runs from the conserved cysteine through the conserved F or W. Fields, in order: V gene, CDR3 protein.

v_gene: TRBV28; CDR3aa: CASSSGLDYAEAFF
v_gene: TRBV4-3; CDR3aa: CASSRSTGNTEAFF
v_gene: TRBV7-9; CDR3aa: CASSLAYGGNTDAQYF
v_gene: TRBV3-1/TRBV3-2; CDR3aa: CASSPRTGYNEQFF
v_gene: TRBV4-1; CDR3aa: CASRGGEPNTEAFF
v_gene: TRBV19; CDR3aa: CASSIVRGHSNQPQHF
v_gene: TRBV2; CDR3aa: CASSRGQYEQYF
v_gene: TRBV7-3; CDR3aa: CASSTGGEQFF
v_gene: TRBV5-4; CDR3aa: CASSSPKDRIGNTEAFF
v_gene: TRBV2; CDR3aa: CASSGNRGMNTEAFF
v_gene: TRBV6-5; CDR3aa: CASSQDRSPYNEQFF
v_gene: TRBV5-1; CDR3aa: CASSLVGTPEETQYF
v_gene: TRBV6-2/TRBV6-3; CDR3aa: CASSYRQGYYNEQFF
v_gene: TRBV5-1; CDR3aa: CASSLSGGANTGELFF
v_gene: TRBV9; CDR3aa: CASSVSGQGQETQYF
v_gene: TRBV7-9; CDR3aa: CASSLEQGADIQYF
v_gene: TRBV29-1; CDR3aa: CSVVGRPSGGSYNEQFF
v_gene: TRBV6-5; CDR3aa: CASSPTGGYSPLHF
v_gene: TRBV3-1/TRBV3-2; CDR3aa: CASSPRTAANYGYTF
v_gene: TRBV27; CDR3aa: CASSPLSYEQYF